This T cell receptor (beta chain) was recovered during a study of T cells in localized non-small cell lung cancer. Looked up from germline, CDR1 is WSHSY and CDR2 is SAAADI. Trimming removed 5 bases at V and 3 bases at J, with 14 bases between. This CDR3 is 15 amino acids long. This table comes from immunoSEQ multiplex PCR, and its TCRdb copy is limited to in-frame clones, with some not included. The table lists around 1,400 clones, less than 30% of them singletons. The V gene is TRBV10-2, the J gene TRBJ2-1, with D perhaps TRBD1 or TRBD2 (5 bases each). This receptor was obtained from a woman aged 35 to 75 with stage I squamous cell lung carcinoma. Here the sequenced sample was normal lung tissue next to the tumor, taken before any cancer treatment. CDR3 sequence (DNA): TGCGCCAGCAGTCCCGGGACCCCGAGCTACAATGAGCAGTTCTTC. Its translation: CASSPGTPSYNEQFF.